Below, 20 T cell receptor beta chains from the same sample are listed, as sequenced in a study of blood T cells in healthy people across ages. Alongside a J-beta primer mix, a sample-barcoded 5' primer served in a second PCR lasting roughly 6 to 11 cycles. TCRdb processed the 5' RACE reads anew with MiXCR; each CDR3 protein has one entry. Here the sample spans some 1.5 million distinct CDR3 sequences, roughly 27% being singletons. The sequenced sample consisted of blood. The receptors shown here come from a woman aged 30 to 39 in good health.

Worth noting for this clonotype: A read error may explain this, as a much larger clone is one base away. The chain joins TRBV15 to TRBJ2-4; D may be TRBD1 (6 bases). Trimming removed 2 bases from V and 13 bases from J, with 15 bases in between. CDR1 LNHNV and CDR2 YYDKDF come from the germline V gene (reference sequence). The CDR3 length is 13 residues. The CDR3 region is CATSRTGSYKQYF. In DNA, the CDR3 is TGTGCCACCAGCAGAACAGGGTCCTACAAGCAGTACTTC. Full variable domain (rest looked up from reference TRBV15 and TRBJ2-4): DAMVIQNPRYQVTQFGKPVTLSCSQTLNHNVMYWYQQKSSQAPKLLFHYYDKDFNNEADTPDNFQSRRPNTSFCFLDIRSPGLGDTAMYLCATSRTGSYKQYFGAGTRLSVL.

The chain has TRBV7-9 and TRBJ2-1; 8 nucleotides line up with TRBD1. This CDR3 is 15 amino acids long. CDR1 and CDR2 (germline): SEHNR, FQNEAQ (reference sequence). Losses at the gene ends were 5 bases for V and 5 bases for J; bases not matched to a gene: 8. CDR3 region: CASSRGQGDNNEQFF. As DNA, the CDR3 is TGTGCCAGCAGCCGAGGACAGGGAGACAACAATGAGCAGTTCTTC.

The chain recombines TRBV7-2 with TRBJ1-2, with D perhaps TRBD1 (5 bases). Trimming pared 2 bases from V and 0 bases from J, leaving 13 bases between. The V gene's germline CDR1 is SGHTA and CDR2 FQGNSA. CDR3 length equals 16 residues. The CDR3 protein is CASSLIGARANYGYTF. CDR3 nucleotide sequence: TGTGCCAGCAGCTTAATCGGGGCCAGAGCTAACTATGGCTACACCTTC. Combining the CDR3 with reference TRBV7-2 and TRBJ1-2 gives the whole variable domain GAGVSQSPSNKVTEKGKDVELRCDPISGHTALYWYRQSLGQGLEFLIYFQGNSAPDKSGLPSDRFSAERTGGSVSTLTIQRTQQEDSAVYLCASSLIGARANYGYTFGSGTRLTVV.

The table lists this clonotype with a few counts. The gene calls are TRBV9 and TRBJ1-2; D is ambiguous. V was clipped by 4 bases and J by 4 bases, with 11 bases between them. CDR1 and CDR2 (germline): SGDLS, YYNGEE. CDR3 length equals 13 residues. The CDR3 region has the DNA TGTGCCAGCAGCCGCCAGAGGACCTATGGCTACACCTTC. Translation gives CASSRQRTYGYTF.

This clonotype came up many times. The genes are TRBV20-1 and TRBJ2-5; TRBD1 agrees at 11 bases. Germline values: CDR1 DFQATT, CDR2 SNEGSKA (reference sequence). The V gene end was trimmed by 6 bases and the J gene end by 4 bases; junction bases not matched to a gene: 10. This CDR3 has 15 residues. CDR3 DNA: TGCAGTGCCACTAGGCGGACAGGGGGCGTAGAGACCCAGTACTTC. This encodes CSATRRTGGVETQYF.

The CDR3 is CASSIGRGDSGPGGEQFF. In DNA form, the CDR3 reads TGTGCCAGCTCTATAGGTCGGGGGGACTCCGGGCCGGGGGGAGAGCAGTTCTTC. The chain is built from TRBV12-3 or TRBV12-4 and TRBJ2-1, with 7 bases fitting TRBD2. The trim removed 8 bases at V and 10 bases at J, leaving 26 bases unmatched. The CDR3 is made up of 18 amino acids.

V is TRBV2 and J is TRBJ2-1, with a tentative D call TRBD1 (5 bases). Germline CDR1 SNHLY, CDR2 FYNNEI. Trimming removed 3 bases from V and 5 bases from J, with 11 bases in between. The CDR3 runs 14 residues. The DNA of the CDR3 is TGTGCCAGCAGTGATACCAGGGTGGACAATGAGCAGTTCTTC. Its protein product is CASSDTRVDNEQFF.

This clonotype was counted a few times. The chain employs TRBV9 and TRBJ2-1; D is unclear. The V and J ends lost 3 bases and 5 bases respectively, with 15 bases between them. Germline loops: CDR1 SGDLS, CDR2 YYNGEE. The CDR3 extends over 15 amino acids. The CDR3: CASSALGQSHNEQFF. In DNA form, the CDR3 reads TGTGCCAGCAGCGCGCTGGGTCAGTCCCACAATGAGCAGTTCTTC.

This clonotype was seen a handful of times. This rearrangement joins TRBV4-1 to TRBJ2-5, with TRBD2 as a possible D gene (5 bases). Germline-derived CDR1 and CDR2 are MGHRA and YSYEKL. The germline V and J ends were trimmed by 1 base and 1 base, with 10 bases remaining between them. This CDR3 is 15 amino acids long. The CDR3 loop reads CASSQVCLAQETQYF. In nucleotides, the CDR3 is TGCGCCAGCAGCCAAGTTTGCCTAGCCCAAGAGACCCAGTACTTC.

The chain joins TRBV7-2 to TRBJ1-2; possible D gene TRBD1, 6 bases. The CDR3 has 13 residues. V was shortened by 5 bases and J by 10 bases, with 17 bases between the two germline ends. Germline values: CDR1 SGHTA, CDR2 FQGNSA. CDR3: CASSPRDKRVYTF. The DNA of the CDR3 is TGTGCCAGCAGCCCCCGGGACAAACGCGTCTACACCTTC.

The rearrangement uses TRBV6-1 and TRBJ2-1; 8 positions agree with TRBD2. This CDR3 contains 15 residues. Germline values: CDR1 MNHNS, CDR2 SASEGT. The V segment lost 4 bases and the J segment 6 bases; nucleotides outside the gene matches: 8. CDR3 DNA: TGTGCCAGCAGTGGATGGGGGCGGGGGGTCAATGAGCAGTTCTTC. Translating gives CASSGWGRGVNEQFF.

This clonotype was seen just once. A much more abundant neighbour one base away suggests this may be a read error. V is TRBV3-1 and J is TRBJ2-4, with D hard to call. Trimming shortened V by 11 bases and J by 0 bases, and 17 bases separated the two germline ends. The CDR3 totals 15 residues. CDR1 is LGHDT, CDR2 YNNKEL, per germline (reference sequence). The CDR3 protein is CAGASTGLAKNIQYF. The CDR3 DNA sequence: TGTGCCGGCGCCTCAACGGGTCTAGCCAAAAACATTCAGTACTTC.

This chain links TRBV10-3 with TRBJ2-1; perhaps TRBD1 as D (6 bases). The CDR3 consists of 13 residues. Between the trimmed V and J ends, which lost 3 bases and 10 bases, there was a span of 13 bases. Germline CDR1 reads ENHRY; CDR2 reads SYGVKD. CDR3 nucleotides: TGTGCCATCAGTGACGGACAGATATACGAGCAGTTCTTC. Translating it yields CAISDGQIYEQFF.

This clonotype came up many times. At one end, the junction sequence differs from germline, possibly due to a read error. The gene calls are TRBV5-1 and TRBJ2-7, with 10 bases aligning to TRBD1. Germline CDR1 SGHRS, CDR2 YFSETQ. The CDR3 runs 12 residues. CDR3 region: CASRDRGYEQYF. The CDR3 nucleotides are TGTGCCAGCAGGGACAGGGGCTACGAGCAGTACTTC.

This clonotype has ten or more counts. The chain recombines TRBV4-1 with TRBJ1-5; TRBD1 agrees at 11 bases. Trimming at V came to 4 bases and at J to 0 bases, leaving 2 bases not matched to a gene. There are 16 residues in the CDR3. The germline V gene has CDR1 MGHRA and CDR2 YSYEKL. Here the CDR3 reads CASSPGQGASNQPQHF. The CDR3 DNA reads TGCGCCAGCAGCCCCGGACAGGGGGCTAGCAATCAGCCCCAGCATTTT.

The chain joins TRBV20-1 to TRBJ1-2; weak D call: TRBD1 (5 bases). This CDR3 contains 15 residues. The germline V gene encodes CDR1 DFQATT and CDR2 SNEGSKA (reference sequence). Deletions cut 0 bases from V and 0 bases from J, with 11 bases between. In DNA, the CDR3 is TGCAGTGCTAGAGATGTCGGGGGAACTAACTATGGCTACACCTTC. This sequence encodes CSARDVGGTNYGYTF.

This clonotype was seen only once. This rearrangement joins TRBV6-1 to TRBJ1-5; no clear D. The CDR3 is 13 residues long. V was trimmed by 2 bases and J by 2 bases, leaving 4 bases between them. The germline V gene has CDR1 MNHNS and CDR2 SASEGT. The CDR3 sequence is CASSETRNQPQHF. The CDR3 region has the DNA TGTGCCAGCAGTGAAACCCGCAATCAGCCCCAGCATTTT.

This clonotype has ten or more counts. CDR3 protein: CAISSRTEAFF. Written as DNA, the CDR3 is TGTGCCATCAGCTCTCGCACTGAAGCTTTCTTT. The V gene is TRBV10-3, the J gene TRBJ1-1; no definite D call. Trimming shortened V by 6 bases and J by 4 bases, and 6 bases separated the two germline ends. CDR1 is ENHRY, CDR2 SYGVKD, per germline. The CDR3 totals 11 residues.

The chain employs TRBV28 and TRBJ2-3; tentative D call: TRBD2 (5 bases). The V end lost 7 bases, the J end lost 4 bases, and 24 bases lay between the germline ends. Germline loops: CDR1 MDHEN, CDR2 SYDVKM. This CDR3 has 17 residues. The CDR3, as DNA: TGTGCCAGCATCCCAAGGACGGGGATTTTTACGGCAGATACGCAGTATTTT. Translating it yields CASIPRTGIFTADTQYF.

The chain uses TRBV15 and TRBJ2-2, with D tentatively TRBD1 or TRBD2 (7 bases each). Trimming removed 2 bases from V and 3 bases from J, with 10 bases in between. Per the germline V gene, CDR1 is LNHNV and CDR2 is YYDKDF (reference sequence). The CDR3 totals 15 residues. In DNA, the CDR3 is TGTGCCACCAGCAGACCAGGGGGGGACACCGGGGAGCTGTTTTTT. Translating it yields CATSRPGGDTGELFF.